The clone carrying this T cell receptor (beta chain) was seen at least ten times. This record comes from a study of human T cells and chemical hapten exposure. Time point: patch test 2, 6 weeks after DPC sensitization. Treatment specified: therapeutic diphenylcyclopropenone sensitization with weekly scalp DPC. Germline V gene data show CDR1 as DFQATT and CDR2 as SNEGSKA (reference sequence). With 3 bases removed from V and 3 bases from J, the gap between germline ends came to 16 bases. The CDR3 sequence is 15 residues long. TCRdb passed the RACE reads through MiXCR, listing each CDR3 protein once. The table has over 40,000 distinct CDR3 sequences, 3% to 3.5% seen once.

The source material was whole blood, sampled in connection with sensitization to the hapten diphenylcyclopropenone (DPC). The chain employs TRBV20-1 and TRBJ2-3; D is perhaps TRBD1 or TRBD2 (5 bases each). This receptor was taken from a man in his forties with alopecia areata. Some clones in this sample may be carry-over from other donors' samples. CDR3 region: CSARPSGTATDTQYF. The CDR3 DNA follows: TGCAGTGCTAGGCCTTCCGGGACCGCTACAGATACGCAGTATTTT.